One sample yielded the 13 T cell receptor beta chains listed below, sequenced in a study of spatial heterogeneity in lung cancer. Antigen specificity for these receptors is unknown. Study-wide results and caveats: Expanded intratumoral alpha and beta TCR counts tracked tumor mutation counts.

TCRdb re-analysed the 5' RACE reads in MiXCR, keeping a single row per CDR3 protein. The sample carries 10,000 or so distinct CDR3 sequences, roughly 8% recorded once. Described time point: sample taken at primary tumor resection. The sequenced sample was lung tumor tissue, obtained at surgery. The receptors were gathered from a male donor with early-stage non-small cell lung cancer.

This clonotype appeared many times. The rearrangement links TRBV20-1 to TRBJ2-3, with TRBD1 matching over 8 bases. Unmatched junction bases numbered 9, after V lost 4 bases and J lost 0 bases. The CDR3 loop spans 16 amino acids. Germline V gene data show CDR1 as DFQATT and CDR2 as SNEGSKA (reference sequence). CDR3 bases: TGCAGTGCTAACGCTTTGGACAGGGCCAGCACAGATACGCAGTATTTT. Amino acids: CSANALDRASTDTQYF.

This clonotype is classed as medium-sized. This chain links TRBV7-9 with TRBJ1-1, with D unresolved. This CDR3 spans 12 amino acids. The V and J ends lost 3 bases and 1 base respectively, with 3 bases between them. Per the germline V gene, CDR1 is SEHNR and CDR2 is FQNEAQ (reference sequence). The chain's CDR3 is CASSFENTEAFF. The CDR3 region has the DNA TGTGCCAGCAGCTTTGAGAACACTGAAGCTTTCTTT.

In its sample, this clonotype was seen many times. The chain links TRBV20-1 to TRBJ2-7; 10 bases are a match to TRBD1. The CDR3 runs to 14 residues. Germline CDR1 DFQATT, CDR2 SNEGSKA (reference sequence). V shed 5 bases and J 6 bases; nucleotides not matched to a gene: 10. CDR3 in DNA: TGCAGTGCTGGGTTTGGGACAGGGGAACGCGAGCAGTACTTC. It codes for CSAGFGTGEREQYF.

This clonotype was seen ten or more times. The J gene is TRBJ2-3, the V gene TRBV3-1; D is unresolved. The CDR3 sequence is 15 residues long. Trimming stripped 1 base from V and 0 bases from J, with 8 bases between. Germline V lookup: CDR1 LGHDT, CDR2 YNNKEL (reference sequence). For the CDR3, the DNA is TGTGCCAGCAGCCAAGGAGCGATTAGCACAGATACGCAGTATTTT. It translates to CASSQGAISTDTQYF.

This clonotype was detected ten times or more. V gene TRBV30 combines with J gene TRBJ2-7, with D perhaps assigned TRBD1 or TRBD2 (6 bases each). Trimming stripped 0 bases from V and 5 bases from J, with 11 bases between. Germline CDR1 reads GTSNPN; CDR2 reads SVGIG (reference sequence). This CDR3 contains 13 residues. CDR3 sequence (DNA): TGTGCCTGGAGTGTAGGACGGGGGCACGAGCAGTACTTC. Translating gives CAWSVGRGHEQYF.

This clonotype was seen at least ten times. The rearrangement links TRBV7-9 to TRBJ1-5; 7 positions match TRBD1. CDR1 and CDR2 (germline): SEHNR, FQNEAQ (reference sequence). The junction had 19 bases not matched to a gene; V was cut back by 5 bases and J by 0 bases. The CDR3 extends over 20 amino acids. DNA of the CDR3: TGTGCCAGCAGCCTTCCAGGGGGGACATCCCCAGTTCATAGCAATCAGCCCCAGCATTTT. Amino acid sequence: CASSLPGGTSPVHSNQPQHF.

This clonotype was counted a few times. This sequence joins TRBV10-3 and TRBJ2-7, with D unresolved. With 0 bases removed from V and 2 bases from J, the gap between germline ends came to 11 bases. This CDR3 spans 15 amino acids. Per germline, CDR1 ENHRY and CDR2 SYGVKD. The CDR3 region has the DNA TGTGCCATCAGTGAGTCAAGGACGGAGACCTACGAGCAGTACTTC. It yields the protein CAISESRTETYEQYF.

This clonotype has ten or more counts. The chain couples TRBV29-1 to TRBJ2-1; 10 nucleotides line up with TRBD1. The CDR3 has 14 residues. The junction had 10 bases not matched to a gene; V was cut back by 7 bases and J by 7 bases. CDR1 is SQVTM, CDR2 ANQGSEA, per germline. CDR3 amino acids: CSAEGDRGPNEQFF. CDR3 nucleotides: TGCAGCGCCGAGGGGGACAGGGGTCCAAATGAGCAGTTCTTC.

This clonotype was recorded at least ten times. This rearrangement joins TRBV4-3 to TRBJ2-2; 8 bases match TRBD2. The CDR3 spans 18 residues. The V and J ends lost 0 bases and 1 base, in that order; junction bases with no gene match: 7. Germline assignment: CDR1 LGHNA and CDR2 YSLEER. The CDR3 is CASSQDGPSGGNTGELFF. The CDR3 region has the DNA TGCGCCAGCAGCCAAGATGGACCCAGCGGGGGGAACACCGGGGAGCTGTTTTTT.

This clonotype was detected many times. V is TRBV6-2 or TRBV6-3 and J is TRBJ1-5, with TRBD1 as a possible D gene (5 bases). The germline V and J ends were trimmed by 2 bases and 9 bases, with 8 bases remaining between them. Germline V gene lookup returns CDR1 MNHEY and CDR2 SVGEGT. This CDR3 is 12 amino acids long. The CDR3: CASSYQGLPQHF. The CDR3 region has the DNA TGTGCCAGCAGTTACCAGGGCTTGCCCCAGCATTTT.

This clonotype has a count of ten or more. The CDR3 here is CASSLTEGGLKNIQYF. The CDR3 DNA follows: TGTGCCAGCAGCTTAACTGAGGGAGGGCTTAAAAACATTCAGTACTTC. The V gene is TRBV7-9, the J gene TRBJ2-4; 7 bases are a match to TRBD2. CDR1 and CDR2 from the germline V gene are SEHNR and FQNEAQ (reference sequence). The V segment lost 2 bases and the J segment 4 bases; nucleotides outside the gene matches: 8. This CDR3 spans 16 amino acids.

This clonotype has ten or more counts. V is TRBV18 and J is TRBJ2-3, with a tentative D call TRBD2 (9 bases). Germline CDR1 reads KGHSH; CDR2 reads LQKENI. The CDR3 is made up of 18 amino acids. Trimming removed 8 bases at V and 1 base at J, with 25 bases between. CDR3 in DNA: TGTGCCAGCCTCAGGGGGCTAGCGGGGCCCGATGGCACAGATACGCAGTATTTT. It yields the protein CASLRGLAGPDGTDTQYF.

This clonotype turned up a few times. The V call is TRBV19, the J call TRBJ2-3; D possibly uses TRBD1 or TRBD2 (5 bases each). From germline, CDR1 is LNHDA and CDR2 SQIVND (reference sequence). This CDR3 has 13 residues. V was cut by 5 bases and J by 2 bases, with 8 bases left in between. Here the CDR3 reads CASSRDPTDTQYF. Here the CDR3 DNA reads TGTGCCAGTAGTCGGGACCCCACAGATACGCAGTATTTT.